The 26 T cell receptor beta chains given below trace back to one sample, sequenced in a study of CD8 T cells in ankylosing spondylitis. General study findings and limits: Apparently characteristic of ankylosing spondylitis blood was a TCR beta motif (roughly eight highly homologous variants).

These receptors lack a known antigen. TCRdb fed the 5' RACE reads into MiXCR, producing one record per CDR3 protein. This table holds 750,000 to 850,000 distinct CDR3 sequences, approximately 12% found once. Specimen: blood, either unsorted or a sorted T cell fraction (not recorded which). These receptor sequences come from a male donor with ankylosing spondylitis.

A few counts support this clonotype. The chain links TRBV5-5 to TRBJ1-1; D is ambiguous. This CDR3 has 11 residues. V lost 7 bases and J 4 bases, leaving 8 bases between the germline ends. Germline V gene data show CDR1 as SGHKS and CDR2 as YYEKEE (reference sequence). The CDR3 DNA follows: TGTGCCAGCCGCTCGAGCACTGAAGCTTTCTTT. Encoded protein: CASRSSTEAFF.

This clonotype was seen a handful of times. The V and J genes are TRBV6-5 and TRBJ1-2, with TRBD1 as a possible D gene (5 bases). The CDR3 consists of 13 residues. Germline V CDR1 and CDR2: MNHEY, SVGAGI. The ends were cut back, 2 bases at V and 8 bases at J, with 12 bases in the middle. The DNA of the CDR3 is TGTGCCAGCAGTTACGAAGGGGTGAGAGGCTACACCTTC. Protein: CASSYEGVRGYTF.

CDR3 amino acids: CASSESLGIGYTF. The CDR3 DNA follows: TGCGCCAGCAGTGAGTCGTTGGGGATTGGCTACACCTTC. The V and J genes are TRBV10-1 and TRBJ1-2; D not certain. V shed 0 bases and J shed 7 bases, with 9 bases lying between them. The CDR3 runs 13 residues. CDR1 is WNHNN and CDR2 is SYGVQD in the germline V gene (reference sequence).

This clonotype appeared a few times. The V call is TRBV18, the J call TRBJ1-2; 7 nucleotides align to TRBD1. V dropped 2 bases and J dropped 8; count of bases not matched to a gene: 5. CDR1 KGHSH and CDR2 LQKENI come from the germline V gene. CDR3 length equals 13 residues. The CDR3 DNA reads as TGTGCCAGCTCACCAGACAGGGACTGGGGCTACACCTTC. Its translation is CASSPDRDWGYTF.

The CDR3 sequence: CASSRGLAGGVIQETQYF. The CDR3 nucleotides read TGCGCCAGCAGCCGGGGACTAGCGGGAGGGGTTATCCAAGAGACCCAGTACTTC. The chain has TRBV5-1 and TRBJ2-5; 16 bases map to TRBD2. The CDR3 contains 18 residues. The germline CDR1 and CDR2 sequences are SGHRS and YFSETQ. V gave up 4 bases and J gave up 1 base; unmatched junction bases: 7.

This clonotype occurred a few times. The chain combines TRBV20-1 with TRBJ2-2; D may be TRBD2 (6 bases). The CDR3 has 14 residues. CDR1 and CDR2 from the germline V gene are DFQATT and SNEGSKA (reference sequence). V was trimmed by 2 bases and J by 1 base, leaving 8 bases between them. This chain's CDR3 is CSARLGGNTGELFF. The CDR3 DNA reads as TGCAGTGCTAGACTGGGGGGGAACACCGGGGAGCTGTTTTTT.

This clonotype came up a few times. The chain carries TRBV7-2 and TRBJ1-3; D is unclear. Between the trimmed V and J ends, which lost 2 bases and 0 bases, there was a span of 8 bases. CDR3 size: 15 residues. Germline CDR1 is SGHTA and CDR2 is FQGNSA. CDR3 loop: CASSLRSYSGNTIYF. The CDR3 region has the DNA TGTGCCAGCAGCTTAAGGTCCTACTCTGGAAACACCATATATTTT.

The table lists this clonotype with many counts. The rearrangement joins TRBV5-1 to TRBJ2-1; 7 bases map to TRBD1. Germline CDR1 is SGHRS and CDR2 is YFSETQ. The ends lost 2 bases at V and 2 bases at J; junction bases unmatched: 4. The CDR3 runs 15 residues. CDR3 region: CASSLGRGTYNEQFF. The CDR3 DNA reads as TGCGCCAGCAGCTTAGGCAGGGGGACCTACAATGAGCAGTTCTTC.

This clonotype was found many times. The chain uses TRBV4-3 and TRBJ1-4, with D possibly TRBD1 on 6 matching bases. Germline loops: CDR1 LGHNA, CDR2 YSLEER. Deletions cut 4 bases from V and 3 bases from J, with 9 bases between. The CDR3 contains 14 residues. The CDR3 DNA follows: TGCGCCAGCAGCCGGACAGCATCTAATGAAAAACTGTTTTTT. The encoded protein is CASSRTASNEKLFF.

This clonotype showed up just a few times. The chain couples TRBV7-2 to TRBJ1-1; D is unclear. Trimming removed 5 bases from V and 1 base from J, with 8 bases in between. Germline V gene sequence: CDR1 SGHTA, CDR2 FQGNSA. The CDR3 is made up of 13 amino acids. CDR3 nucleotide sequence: TGTGCCAGCAGCAAGTGGAGGAACACTGAAGCTTTCTTT. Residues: CASSKWRNTEAFF.

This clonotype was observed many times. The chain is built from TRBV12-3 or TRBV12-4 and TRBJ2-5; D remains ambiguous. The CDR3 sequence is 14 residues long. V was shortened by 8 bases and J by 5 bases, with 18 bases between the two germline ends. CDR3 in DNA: TGTGCCAGCGGGTTATTACAGATCGGGGAGACCCAGTACTTC. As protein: CASGLLQIGETQYF.

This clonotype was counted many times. CDR3 protein: CASTFGGQVEFF. CDR3 sequence (DNA): TGTGCCAGCACCTTCGGGGGACAGGTCGAATTCTTC. The V gene is TRBV12-3 or TRBV12-4, the J gene TRBJ2-1; 8 bases align to TRBD1. The V gene end was trimmed by 7 bases and the J gene end by 16 bases; junction bases not matched to a gene: 12. The CDR3 has 12 amino acids.

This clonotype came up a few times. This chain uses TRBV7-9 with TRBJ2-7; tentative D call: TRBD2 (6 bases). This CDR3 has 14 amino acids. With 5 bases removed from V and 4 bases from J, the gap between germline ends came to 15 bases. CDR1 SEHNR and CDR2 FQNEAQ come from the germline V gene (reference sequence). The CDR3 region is CASSRGDRAYEQYF. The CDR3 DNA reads TGTGCCAGCAGCCGCGGGGATAGGGCGTACGAGCAGTACTTC. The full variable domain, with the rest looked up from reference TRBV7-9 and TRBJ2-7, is DTGVSQNPRHKITKRGQNVTFRCDPISEHNRLYWYRQTLGQGPEFLTYFQNEAQLEKSRLLSDRFSAERPKGSFSTLEIQRTEQGDSAMYLCASSRGDRAYEQYFGPGTRLTVT.

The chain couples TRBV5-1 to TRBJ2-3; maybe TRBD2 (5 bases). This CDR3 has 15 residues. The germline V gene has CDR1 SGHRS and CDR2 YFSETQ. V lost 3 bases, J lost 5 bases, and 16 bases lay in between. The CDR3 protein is CASSSSGVSGDTQYF. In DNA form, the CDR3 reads TGCGCCAGCAGCTCCAGCGGAGTCTCGGGAGATACGCAGTATTTT.

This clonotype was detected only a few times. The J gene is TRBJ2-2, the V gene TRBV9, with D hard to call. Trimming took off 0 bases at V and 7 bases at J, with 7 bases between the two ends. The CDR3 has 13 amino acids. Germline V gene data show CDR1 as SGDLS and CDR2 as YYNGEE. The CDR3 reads CASSVGIGGELFF. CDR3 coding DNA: TGTGCCAGCAGCGTAGGAATCGGCGGGGAGCTGTTTTTT.

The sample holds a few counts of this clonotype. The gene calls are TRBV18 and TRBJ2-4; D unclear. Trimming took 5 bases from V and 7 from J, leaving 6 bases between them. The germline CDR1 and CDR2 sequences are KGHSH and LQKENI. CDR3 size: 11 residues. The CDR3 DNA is TGTGCCAGCTCAATGGGCAACATTCAGTACTTC. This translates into CASSMGNIQYF. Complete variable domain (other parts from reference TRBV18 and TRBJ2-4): NAGVMQNPRHLVRRRGQEARLRCSPMKGHSHVYWYRQLPEEGLKFMVYLQKENIIDESGMPKERFSAEFPKEGPSILRIQQVVRGDSAAYFCASSMGNIQYFGAGTRLSVL.

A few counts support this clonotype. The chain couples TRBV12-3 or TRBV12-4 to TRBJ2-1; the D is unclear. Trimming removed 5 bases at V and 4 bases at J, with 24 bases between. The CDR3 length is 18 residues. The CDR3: CASSPPGDLEIDYNEQFF. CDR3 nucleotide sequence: TGTGCCAGCAGTCCCCCTGGAGACCTCGAGATAGATTACAATGAGCAGTTCTTC.

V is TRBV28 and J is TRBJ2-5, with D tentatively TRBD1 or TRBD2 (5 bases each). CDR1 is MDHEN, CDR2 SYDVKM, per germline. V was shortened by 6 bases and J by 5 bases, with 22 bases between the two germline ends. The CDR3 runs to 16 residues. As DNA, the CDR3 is TGTGCCAGCAGAAACCGGGGCTATCCGGACGGGGAGACCCAGTACTTC. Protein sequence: CASRNRGYPDGETQYF. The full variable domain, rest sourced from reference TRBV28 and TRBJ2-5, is DVKVTQSSRYLVKRTGEKVFLECVQDMDHENMFWYRQDPGLGLRLIYFSYDVKMKEKGDIPEGYSVSREKKERFSLILESASTNQTSMYLCASRNRGYPDGETQYFGPGTRLLVL.

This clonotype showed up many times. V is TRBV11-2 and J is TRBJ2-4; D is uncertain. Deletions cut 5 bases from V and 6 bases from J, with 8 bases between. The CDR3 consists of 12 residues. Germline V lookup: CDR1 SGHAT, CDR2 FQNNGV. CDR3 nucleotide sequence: TGTGCCAGCAGCCCCGGGCTAAACATTCAGTACTTC. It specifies CASSPGLNIQYF.

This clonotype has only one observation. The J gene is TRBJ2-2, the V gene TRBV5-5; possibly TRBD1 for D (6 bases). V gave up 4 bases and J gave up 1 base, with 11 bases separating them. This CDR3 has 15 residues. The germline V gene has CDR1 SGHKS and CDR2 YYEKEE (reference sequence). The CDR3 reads CASSHQGQNTGELFF. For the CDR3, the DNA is TGTGCCAGCAGCCACCAGGGACAGAACACCGGGGAGCTGTTTTTT. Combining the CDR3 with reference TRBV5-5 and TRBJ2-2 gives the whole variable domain DAGVTQSPTHLIKTRGQQVTLRCSPISGHKSVSWYQQVLGQGPQFIFQYYEKEERGRGNFPDRFSARQFPNYSSELNVNALLLGDSALYLCASSHQGQNTGELFFGEGSRLTVL.

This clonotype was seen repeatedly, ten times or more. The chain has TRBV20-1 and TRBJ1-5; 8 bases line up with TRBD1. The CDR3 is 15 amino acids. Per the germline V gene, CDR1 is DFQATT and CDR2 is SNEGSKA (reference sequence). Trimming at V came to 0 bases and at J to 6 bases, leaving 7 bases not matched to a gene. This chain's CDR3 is CSARDPTGTGQPQHF. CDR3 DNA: TGCAGTGCTAGAGACCCGACAGGGACAGGTCAGCCCCAGCATTTT.

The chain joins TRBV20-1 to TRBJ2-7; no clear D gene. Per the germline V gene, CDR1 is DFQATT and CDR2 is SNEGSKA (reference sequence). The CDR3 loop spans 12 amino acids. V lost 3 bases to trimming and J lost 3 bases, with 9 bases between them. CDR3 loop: CSARPAVYEQYF. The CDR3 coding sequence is TGCAGTGCTAGGCCGGCAGTCTACGAGCAGTACTTC.

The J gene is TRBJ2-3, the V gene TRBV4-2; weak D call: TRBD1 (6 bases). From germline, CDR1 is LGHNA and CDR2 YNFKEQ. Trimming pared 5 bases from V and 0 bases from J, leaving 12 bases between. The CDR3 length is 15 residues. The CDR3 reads CASSYGQKSTDTQYF. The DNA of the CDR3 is TGTGCCAGCAGCTACGGACAGAAGAGCACAGATACGCAGTATTTT.

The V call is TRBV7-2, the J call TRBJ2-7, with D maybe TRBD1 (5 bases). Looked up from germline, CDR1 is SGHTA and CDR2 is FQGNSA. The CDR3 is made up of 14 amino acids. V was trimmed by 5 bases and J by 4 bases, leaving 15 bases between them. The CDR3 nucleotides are TGTGCCAGCAGCCAGCAGGGAATCCATTACGAGCAGTACTTC. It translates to CASSQQGIHYEQYF.

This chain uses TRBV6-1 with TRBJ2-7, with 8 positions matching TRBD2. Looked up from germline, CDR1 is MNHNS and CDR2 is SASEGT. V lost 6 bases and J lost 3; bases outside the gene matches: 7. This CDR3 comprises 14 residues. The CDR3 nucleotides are TGTGCCAGCAGCACGGGGGGGCAATTCTACGAGCAGTACTTC. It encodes CASSTGGQFYEQYF.

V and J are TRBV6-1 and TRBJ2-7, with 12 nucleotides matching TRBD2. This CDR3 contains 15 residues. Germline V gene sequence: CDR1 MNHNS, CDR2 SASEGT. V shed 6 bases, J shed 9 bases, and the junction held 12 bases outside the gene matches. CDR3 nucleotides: TGTGCCAGCAGACTCAGACTAGCGGGGGACCAGGGGCAGTACTTC. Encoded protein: CASRLRLAGDQGQYF.